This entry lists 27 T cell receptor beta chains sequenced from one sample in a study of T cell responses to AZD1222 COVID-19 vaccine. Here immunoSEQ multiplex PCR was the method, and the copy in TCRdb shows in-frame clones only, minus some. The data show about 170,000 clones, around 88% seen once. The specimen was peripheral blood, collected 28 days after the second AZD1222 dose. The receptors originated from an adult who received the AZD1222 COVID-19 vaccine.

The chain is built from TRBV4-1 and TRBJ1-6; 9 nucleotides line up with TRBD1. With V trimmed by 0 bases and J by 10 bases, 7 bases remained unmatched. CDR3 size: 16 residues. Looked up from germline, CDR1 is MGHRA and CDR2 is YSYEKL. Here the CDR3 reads CASSQDQDRGLSPLHF. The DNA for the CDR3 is TGCGCCAGCAGCCAAGATCAGGACAGGGGTCTGTCACCCCTCCACTTT.

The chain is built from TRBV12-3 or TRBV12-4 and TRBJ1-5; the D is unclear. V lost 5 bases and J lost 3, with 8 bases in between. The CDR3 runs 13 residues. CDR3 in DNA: TGTGCCAGCAGTCCCGCTCACAATCAGCCCCAGCATTTT. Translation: CASSPAHNQPQHF.

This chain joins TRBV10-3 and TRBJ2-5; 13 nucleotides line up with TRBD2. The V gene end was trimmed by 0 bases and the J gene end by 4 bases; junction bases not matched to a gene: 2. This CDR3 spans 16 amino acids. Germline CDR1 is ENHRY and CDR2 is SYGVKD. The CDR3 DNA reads TGTGCCATCAGTGAGTCCGGACTAGCGGGGGTAGAGACCCAGTACTTC. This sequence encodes CAISESGLAGVETQYF.

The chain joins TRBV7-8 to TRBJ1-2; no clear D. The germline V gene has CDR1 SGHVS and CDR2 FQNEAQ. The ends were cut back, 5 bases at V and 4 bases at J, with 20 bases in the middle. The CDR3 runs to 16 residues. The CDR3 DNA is TGTGCCAGCAGCAATTGGATTAAGGAGACCCGCTATGGCTACACCTTC. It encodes CASSNWIKETRYGYTF. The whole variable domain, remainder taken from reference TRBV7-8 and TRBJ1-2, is GAGVSQSPRYKVAKRGQDVALRCDPISGHVSLFWYQQALGQGPEFLTYFQNEAQLDKSGLPSDRFFAERPEGSVSTLKIQRTQQEDSAVYLCASSNWIKETRYGYTFGSGTRLTVV.

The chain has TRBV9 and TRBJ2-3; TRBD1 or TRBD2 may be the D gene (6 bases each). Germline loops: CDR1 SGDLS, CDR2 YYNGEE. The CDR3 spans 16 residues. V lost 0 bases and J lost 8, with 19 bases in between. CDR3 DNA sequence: TGTGCCAGCAGCGTAGAAGTGGGGGGCCCCACGGCTACGCAGTATTTT. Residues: CASSVEVGGPTATQYF.

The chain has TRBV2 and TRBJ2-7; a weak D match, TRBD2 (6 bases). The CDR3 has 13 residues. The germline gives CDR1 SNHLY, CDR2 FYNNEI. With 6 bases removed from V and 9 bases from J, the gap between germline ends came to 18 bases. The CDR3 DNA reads TGTGCCAGCAGCCCTAGCCCGGGGGTTGGGCAGTACTTC. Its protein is CASSPSPGVGQYF. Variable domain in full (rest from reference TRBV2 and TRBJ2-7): EPEVTQTPSHQVTQMGQEVILRCVPISNHLYFYWYRQILGQKVEFLVSFYNNEISEKSEIFDDQFSVERPDGSNFTLKIRSTKLEDSAMYFCASSPSPGVGQYFGPGTRLTVT.

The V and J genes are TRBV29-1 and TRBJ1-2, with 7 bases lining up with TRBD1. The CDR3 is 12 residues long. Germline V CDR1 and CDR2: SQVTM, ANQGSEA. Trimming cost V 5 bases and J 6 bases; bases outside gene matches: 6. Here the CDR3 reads CSVPQGRDGYTF. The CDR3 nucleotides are TGCAGCGTTCCACAGGGGAGGGATGGCTACACCTTC.

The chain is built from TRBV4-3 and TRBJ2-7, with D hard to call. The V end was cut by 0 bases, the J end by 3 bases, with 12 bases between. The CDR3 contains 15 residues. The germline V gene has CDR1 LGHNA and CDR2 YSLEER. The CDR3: CASSQDSAVVYEQYF. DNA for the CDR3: TGCGCCAGCAGCCAAGATTCAGCAGTAGTCTACGAGCAGTACTTC.

CDR3 DNA: TGTGCCAGCAGCTCAGGACAGGGGTGGGACGAGCAGTACTTC. It specifies CASSSGQGWDEQYF. The V gene is TRBV11-2, the J gene TRBJ2-7; the match to TRBD1 covers 9 bases. With V trimmed by 4 bases and J by 5 bases, 6 bases remained unmatched. The CDR3 has 14 amino acids. The germline V gene encodes CDR1 SGHAT and CDR2 FQNNGV.

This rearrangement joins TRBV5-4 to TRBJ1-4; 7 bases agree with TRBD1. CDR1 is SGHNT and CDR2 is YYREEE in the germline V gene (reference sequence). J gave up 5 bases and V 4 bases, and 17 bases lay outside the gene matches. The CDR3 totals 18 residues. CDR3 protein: CASSPGGGSGQLNEKLFF. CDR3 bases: TGTGCCAGCAGCCCCGGTGGGGGCTCGGGACAGTTAAATGAAAAACTGTTTTTT.

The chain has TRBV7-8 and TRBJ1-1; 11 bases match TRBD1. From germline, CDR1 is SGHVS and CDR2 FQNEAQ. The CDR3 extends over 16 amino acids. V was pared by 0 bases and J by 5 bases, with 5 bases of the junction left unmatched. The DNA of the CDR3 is TGTGCCAGCAGCTTAGCGGACAGGGGGCTGAGAACTGAAGCTTTCTTT. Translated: CASSLADRGLRTEAFF.

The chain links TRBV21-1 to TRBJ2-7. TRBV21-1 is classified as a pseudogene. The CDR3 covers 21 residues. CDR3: CASSKFDLGVPSQLKPYEQYF. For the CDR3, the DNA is TGTGCCAGCAGCAAATTCGATTTGGGTGTACCGAGCCAGTTAAAACCCTACGAGCAGTACTTC.

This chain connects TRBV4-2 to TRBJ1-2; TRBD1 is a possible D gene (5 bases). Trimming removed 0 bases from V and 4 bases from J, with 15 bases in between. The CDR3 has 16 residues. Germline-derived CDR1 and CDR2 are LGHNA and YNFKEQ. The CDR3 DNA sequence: TGTGCCAGCAGCCAAGAGGGCCAGGGAACAAGCTATGGCTACACCTTC. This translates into CASSQEGQGTSYGYTF.

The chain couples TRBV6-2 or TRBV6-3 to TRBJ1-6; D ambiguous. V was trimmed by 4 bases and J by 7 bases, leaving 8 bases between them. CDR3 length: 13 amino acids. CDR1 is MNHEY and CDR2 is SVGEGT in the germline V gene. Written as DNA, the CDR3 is TGTGCCAGCAGTTGGATACAGAATTCACCCCTCCACTTT. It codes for CASSWIQNSPLHF.

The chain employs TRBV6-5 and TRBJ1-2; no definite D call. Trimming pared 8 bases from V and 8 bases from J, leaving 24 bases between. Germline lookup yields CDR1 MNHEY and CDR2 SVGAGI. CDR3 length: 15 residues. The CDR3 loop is CASSPGGVQVRGYTF. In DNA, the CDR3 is TGTGCCAGCTCCCCGGGTGGGGTCCAAGTGAGGGGCTACACCTTC.

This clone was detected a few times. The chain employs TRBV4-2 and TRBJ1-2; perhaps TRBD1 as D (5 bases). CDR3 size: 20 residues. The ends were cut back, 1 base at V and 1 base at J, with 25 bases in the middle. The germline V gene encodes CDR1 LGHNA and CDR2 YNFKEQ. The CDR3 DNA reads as TGTGCCAGCAGCCAAGTTGGGGGGAGCTTGGGGCCCAACTTTAACTATGGCTACACCTTC. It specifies CASSQVGGSLGPNFNYGYTF.

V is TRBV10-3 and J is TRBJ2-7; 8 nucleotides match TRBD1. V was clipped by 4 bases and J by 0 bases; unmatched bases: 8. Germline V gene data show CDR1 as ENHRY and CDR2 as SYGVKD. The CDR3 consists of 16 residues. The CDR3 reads CAISAMGQALSYEQYF. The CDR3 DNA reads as TGTGCCATCAGTGCAATGGGACAGGCTCTCTCCTACGAGCAGTACTTC.

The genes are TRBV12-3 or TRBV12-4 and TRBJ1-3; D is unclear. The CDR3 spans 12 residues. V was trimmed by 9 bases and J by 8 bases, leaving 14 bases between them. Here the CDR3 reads CASHEGYDTIYF. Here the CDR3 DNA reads TGTGCCAGTCACGAGGGCTACGACACCATATATTTT.

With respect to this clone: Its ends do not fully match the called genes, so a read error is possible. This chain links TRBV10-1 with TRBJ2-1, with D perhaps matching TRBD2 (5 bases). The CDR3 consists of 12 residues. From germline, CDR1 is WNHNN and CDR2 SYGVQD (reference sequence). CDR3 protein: CASSESSGGPLF. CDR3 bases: TGCGCCAGCAGTGAGTCCAGCGGCGGGCCCCTCTTC.

Written as DNA, the CDR3 is TGCGCCAGCAGCCAACTCAACTCGGTGGACAACTATTACTCTGGAAACACCATATATTTT. This gives the protein CASSQLNSVDNYYSGNTIYF. V usage is TRBV4-3 and J usage is TRBJ1-3; TRBD1 might be the D (5 bases). V was cut by 2 bases and J by 0 bases, with 23 bases left in between. The V gene's germline CDR1 is LGHNA and CDR2 YSLEER. This CDR3 contains 20 residues.

Written as DNA, the CDR3 is TGCAGCGTTTGGAAGAGTGGTTACACCTTC. Its translation is CSVWKSGYTF. The rearrangement links TRBV29-1 to TRBJ1-2; unclear D gene. V was trimmed by 5 bases and J by 11 bases, leaving 12 bases between them. The CDR3 spans 10 residues. CDR1 is SQVTM and CDR2 is ANQGSEA in the germline V gene.

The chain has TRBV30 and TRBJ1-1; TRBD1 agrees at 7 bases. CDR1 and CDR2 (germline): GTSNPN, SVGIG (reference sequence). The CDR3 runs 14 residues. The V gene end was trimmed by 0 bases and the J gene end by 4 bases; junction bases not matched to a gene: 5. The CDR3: CAWSVGGDSTEAFF. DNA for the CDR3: TGTGCCTGGAGTGTTGGTGGGGACAGCACTGAAGCTTTCTTT.

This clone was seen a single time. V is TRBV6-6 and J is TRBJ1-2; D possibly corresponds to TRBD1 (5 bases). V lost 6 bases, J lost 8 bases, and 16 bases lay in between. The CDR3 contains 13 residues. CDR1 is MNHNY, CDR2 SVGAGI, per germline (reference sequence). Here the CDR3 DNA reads TGTGCCAGCAGATCGGACAAAGCTCAAGGCTACACCTTC. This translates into CASRSDKAQGYTF.

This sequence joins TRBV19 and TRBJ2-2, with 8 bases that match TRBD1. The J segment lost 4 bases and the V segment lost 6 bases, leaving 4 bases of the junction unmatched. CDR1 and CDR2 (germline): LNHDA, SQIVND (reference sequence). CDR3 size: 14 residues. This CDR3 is CASRTGVSTGELFF. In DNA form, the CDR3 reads TGTGCCAGTAGGACAGGGGTGTCCACCGGGGAGCTGTTTTTT. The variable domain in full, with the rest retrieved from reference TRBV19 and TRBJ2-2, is DGGITQSPKYLFRKEGQNVTLSCEQNLNHDAMYWYRQDPGQGLRLIYYSQIVNDFQKGDIAEGYSVSREKKESFPLTVTSAQKNPTAFYLCASRTGVSTGELFFGEGSRLTVL.

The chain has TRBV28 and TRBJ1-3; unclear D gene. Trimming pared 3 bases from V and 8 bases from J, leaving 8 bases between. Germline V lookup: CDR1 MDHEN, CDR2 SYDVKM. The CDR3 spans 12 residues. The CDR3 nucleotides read TGTGCCAGCAGTTTGAACGGCTACACCATATATTTT. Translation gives CASSLNGYTIYF.

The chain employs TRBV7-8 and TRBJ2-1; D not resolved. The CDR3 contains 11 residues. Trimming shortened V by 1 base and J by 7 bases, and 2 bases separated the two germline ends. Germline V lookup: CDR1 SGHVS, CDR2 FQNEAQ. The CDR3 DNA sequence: TGTGCCAGCAGCTTAGGAAATGAGCAGTTCTTC. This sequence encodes CASSLGNEQFF.

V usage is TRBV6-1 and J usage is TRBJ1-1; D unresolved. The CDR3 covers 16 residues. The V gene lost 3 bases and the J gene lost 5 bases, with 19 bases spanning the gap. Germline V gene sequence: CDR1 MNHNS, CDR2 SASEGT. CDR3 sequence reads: CASSEGRVLISTEAFF. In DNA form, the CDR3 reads TGTGCCAGCAGTGAGGGCCGAGTCCTGATTAGTACTGAAGCTTTCTTT.